This T cell receptor beta chain was recovered during a study of CD4 T cells in relation to SARS-CoV-2 and coronaviruses (dated by TCRdb to the early 2020s). For the wider study: Across all 12 patients in the full convalescent cohort, ages ranged from roughly 21 to 75 years, with a median of 38. Of the roughly twelve convalescent patients, 8 were male and 4 were female, and two of the subjects were Hispanic. HLA restriction was mapped for shared crossreactive spike epitopes using patient-derived lymphoblastoid cell lines. Memory CD4+ T cell crossreactivity between SARS-CoV-2 and common cold coronavirus spike proteins was assessed at the TCR clonotype level in the study. Samples from three pre-COVID donors and the naive versus memory experiments were sequenced with the Adaptive Biotechnologies TCR-sequencing kit; other data were Illumina-based. For other donors in the study, expansion assays were sequenced with a different, Illumina-based TCR-beta assay.

The CDR3 runs 13 residues from the cysteine to the phenylalanine. Of the read, only the CDR3 DNA is kept; its 39 bases are in frame from base 1. At the junction V is shortened by 7 bases and J by 5 bases; bases outside the gene matches: 8. As encoded in the germline V gene (reference sequence), CDR1 is SGHKS while CDR2 is YYEKEE. Note on this clone: No cognate antigen has been identified for it. No much larger clonotype is one base removed from it; base qualities were not supplied.

Uncultured naive and memory CD4+ T cell DNA received deep-resolution immunoSEQ TCR-beta sequencing. In the authors' own workflow: During preprocessing, nonproductive sequences were removed, as were CDR3s that did not start with C, did not end with F or W, or were shorter than 7 amino acids. Cultured and uncultured naive and memory CD4+ repertoires were searched for previously identified spike- and CEF-reactive CDR3s. Pairwise Levenshtein distance, computed with the stringdist R package after three terminal residues were trimmed from each end, was used as the measure of CDR3 homology. Here the immuneACCESS table is served through TCRdb, limited to in-frame sequences with V and J called. Missing clones are a known gap in these copies; in checked studies unresolved V genes cover under half, and the rest lacks a known reason. V, J and clone size were drawn from that table, and D and trimming were deduced from the DNA. The sample data list about 60,000 clones, and approximately 90% of these were observed just once. The top ten hold about 0.4% of the sample.

Study-level results and caveats: Since the crossreactivity analysis centred on spike protein, crossreactivity against other viral proteins was not assessed. In roughly 65% of donors, memory CD4+ clonotypes turned up that crossrecognized SARS-CoV-2 and at least one common cold coronavirus spike. Pre-pandemic and post-infection samples were not both contributed by any donor, so tracing of the source of pre-existing responses was limited. Small numbers of patients and of tested TCRs were a limitation of the study. Compared with monoreactive clones, crossreactive clones had significantly weaker SARS-CoV-2-driven expansion, a result consistent with antigenic imprinting. Naive versus memory sequencing indicated the assay detects memory recall responses rather than primary responses primed during culture.

Naive and memory CD4+ T cells were separated from cryopreserved PBMCs through CD4 enrichment, which was followed by EasySep naive CD4+ T cell enrichment. Ficoll-Paque PLUS gradient centrifugation was used to isolate PBMCs from either whole blood or leukapheresis product. PBMCs were either cryopreserved at -140°C or used fresh in the expansion assay. The QIAamp Micro DNA Kit was used to extract genomic DNA from the CD4+ T cells. Recombination linked TRBV5-5 to TRBJ2-7; 8 bases in the middle match TRBD1. The sample consisted of naive CD4+ T cells from PBMCs. Per the publication, the cell subset or site label means: naive CD4+ T cells isolated by negative enrichment. This clonotype was obtained from an adult with COVID-19. The CDR3 region has the sequence CASLPTGVNEQYF. In nucleotides, the sequence is TGTGCCAGCTTACCGACAGGGGTCAACGAGCAGTACTTC.